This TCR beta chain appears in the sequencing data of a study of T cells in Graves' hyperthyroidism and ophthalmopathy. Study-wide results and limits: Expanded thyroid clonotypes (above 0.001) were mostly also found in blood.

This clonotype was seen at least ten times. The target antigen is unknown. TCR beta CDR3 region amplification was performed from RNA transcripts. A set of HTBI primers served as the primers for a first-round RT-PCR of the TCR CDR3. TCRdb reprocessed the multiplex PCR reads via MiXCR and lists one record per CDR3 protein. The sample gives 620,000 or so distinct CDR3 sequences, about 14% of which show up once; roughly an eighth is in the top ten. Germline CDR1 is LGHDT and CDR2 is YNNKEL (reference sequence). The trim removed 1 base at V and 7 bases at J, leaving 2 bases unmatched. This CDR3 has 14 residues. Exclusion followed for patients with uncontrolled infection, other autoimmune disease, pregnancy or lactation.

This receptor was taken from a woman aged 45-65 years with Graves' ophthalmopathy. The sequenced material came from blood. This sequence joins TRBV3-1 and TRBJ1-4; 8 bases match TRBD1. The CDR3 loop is CASSQGQGAEKLFF. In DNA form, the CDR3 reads TGTGCCAGCAGCCAAGGGCAGGGGGCTGAAAAACTGTTTTTT.